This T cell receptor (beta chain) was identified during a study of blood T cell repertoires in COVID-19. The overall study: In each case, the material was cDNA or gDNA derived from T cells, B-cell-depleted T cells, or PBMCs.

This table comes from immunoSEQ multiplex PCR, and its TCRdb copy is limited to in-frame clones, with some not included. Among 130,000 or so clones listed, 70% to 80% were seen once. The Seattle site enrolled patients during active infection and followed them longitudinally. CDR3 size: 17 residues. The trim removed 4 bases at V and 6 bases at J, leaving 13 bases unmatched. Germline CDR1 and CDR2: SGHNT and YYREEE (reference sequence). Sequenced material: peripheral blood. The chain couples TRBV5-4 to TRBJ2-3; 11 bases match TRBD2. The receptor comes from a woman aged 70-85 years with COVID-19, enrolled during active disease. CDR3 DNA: TGTGCCAGCAGCGCCCCGGGGACTAGCGGTTCAATTGATACGCAGTATTTT. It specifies CASSAPGTSGSIDTQYF.